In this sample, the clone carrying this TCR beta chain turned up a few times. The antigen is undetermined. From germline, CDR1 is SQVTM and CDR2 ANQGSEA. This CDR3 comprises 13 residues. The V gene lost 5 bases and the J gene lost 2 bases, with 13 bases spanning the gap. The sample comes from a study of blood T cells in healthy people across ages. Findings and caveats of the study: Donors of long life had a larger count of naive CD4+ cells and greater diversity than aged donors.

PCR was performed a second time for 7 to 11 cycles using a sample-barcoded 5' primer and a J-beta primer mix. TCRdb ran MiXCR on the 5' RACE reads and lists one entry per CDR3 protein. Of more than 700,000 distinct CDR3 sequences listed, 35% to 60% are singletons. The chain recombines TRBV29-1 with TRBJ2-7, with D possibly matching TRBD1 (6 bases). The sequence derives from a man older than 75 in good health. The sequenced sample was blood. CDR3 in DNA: TGCAGCGTTATCCGGGACACGGCCTACGAGCAGTACTTC. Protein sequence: CSVIRDTAYEQYF.